This T cell receptor beta chain was identified during a study of blood T cell repertoires in COVID-19. Study background: Samples came from the United States, Italy and Spain, spanning acute and convalescent COVID-19. T cells, B-cell-depleted T cells, or PBMCs provided the cDNA or gDNA that served as material.

Original methodology: Amplification with reference gene primers provided the estimates of nucleated cell counts. Using immunoSEQ multiplex PCR, the repertoire was profiled, and TCRdb retains in-frame clones only, with some absent. D and trimming were read from the DNA, whereas the V and J calls and clone size are those reported in that table. The data show roughly 200,000 clones, with around four fifths seen just once and roughly 2.8% held by the top ten. The germline V gene encodes CDR1 MNHEY and CDR2 SVGAGI. V shed 0 bases and J shed 1 base, with 9 bases lying between them. CDR3 length: 15 residues.

Material for sequencing was peripheral blood. The clonotype originates from a woman aged 80 or over with active or convalescent COVID-19. The chain uses TRBV6-5 and TRBJ1-1, with D maybe TRBD1 (5 bases). The CDR3 DNA reads as TGTGCCAGCAGTTACTCTGCCAGGGCGAACACTGAAGCTTTCTTT. It yields the protein CASSYSARANTEAFF.